Below are 5 T cell receptor beta chains sequenced from a single sample in a study of CD39 and CD103 CD8 tumor-infiltrating T cells. The protocol was immunoSEQ multiplex PCR, while the TCRdb copy is restricted to in-frame clones and leaves out a portion. The sample holds roughly 1,600 clones; approximately 73% are singletons and the top ten take over 30%. Input material: CD39- CD103- CD8+ T cells sorted from the tumor. The subset was: CD103-CD39- double-negative CD45RA- CD8 T cells. The receptor set was obtained from a human donor with head and neck squamous cell carcinoma.

V gene TRBV9 combines with J gene TRBJ2-7; D unclear. CDR3 length: 13 amino acids. CDR1 is SGDLS and CDR2 is YYNGEE in the germline V gene. Trimming removed 0 bases at V and 3 bases at J, with 7 bases between. The CDR3 DNA sequence: TGTGCCAGCAGCGTAGGTAGCAACTACGAGCAGTACTTC. This translates into CASSVGSNYEQYF.

The chain has TRBV6-1 and TRBJ2-5; D not resolved. The CDR3 has 13 amino acids. The V and J ends lost 0 bases and 5 bases respectively, with 7 bases between them. Germline CDR1 MNHNS, CDR2 SASEGT. DNA for the CDR3: TGTGCCAGCAGTGAAGCTGGGTTTGAGACCCAGTACTTC. Encoded protein: CASSEAGFETQYF.

The V gene is TRBV27, the J gene TRBJ2-6; maybe TRBD2 (6 bases). The germline CDR1 and CDR2 sequences are MNHEY and SMNVEV (reference sequence). V was cut by 7 bases and J by 0 bases, with 10 bases left in between. The CDR3 loop spans 15 amino acids. CDR3 in amino acids: CASTHGSSGANVLTF. The CDR3 nucleotides read TGTGCCAGCACCCACGGGAGCTCTGGGGCCAACGTCCTGACTTTC. Full variable domain (rest looked up from reference TRBV27 and TRBJ2-6): EAQVTQNPRYLITVTGKKLTVTCSQNMNHEYMSWYRQDPGLGLRQIYYSMNVEVTDKGDVPEGYKVSRKEKRNFPLILESPSPNQTSLYFCASTHGSSGANVLTFGAGSRLTVL.

The chain employs TRBV2 and TRBJ2-7, with a possible D match to TRBD2 (6 bases). V shed 7 bases and J shed 7 bases, with 20 bases lying between them. Germline V lookup: CDR1 SNHLY, CDR2 FYNNEI. The CDR3 has 14 amino acids. This chain's CDR3 is CASTPGPRGLEQYF. The CDR3 DNA is TGTGCCAGCACCCCCGGTCCTCGGGGGTTGGAGCAGTACTTC.

J is TRBJ2-3 and V is TRBV6-4; 8 nucleotides line up with TRBD2. Trimming took 0 bases from V and 1 from J; bases not matched to a gene: 0. CDR3 length: 15 residues. CDR1 and CDR2 from the germline V gene are MRHNA and SNTAGT. The CDR3 DNA is TGTGCCAGCAGTGACTCGCGGGGGGGCACAGATACGCAGTATTTT. Residues: CASSDSRGGTDTQYF.